This record looks at one TCR beta chain sequence and its context. It lacks a known antigen. No base quality values were provided; no much bigger clone lies one nucleotide off. The collaborating institutions used their own protocols to collect whole blood in K2EDTA tubes. For TCRbeta analysis, collaborator samples were shipped as frozen whole blood, as isolated PBMCs, or as DNA extracted from either sample type. This sample stems from a study of blood T cell repertoires in COVID-19 (TCRdb year 2020). Some background on the complete study: The collaborator samples originated in the United States, Italy and Spain and spanned the acute and convalescent phases of COVID-19. The material from the prospective study consisted of cDNA or gDNA derived from T cells, B-cell-depleted T cells, or PBMCs. Subjects who had been exposed to COVID-19, were actively infected with it, or had recovered from it provided the deeply sampled blood TCRbeta repertoires that made up the dataset. The repertoires were released in a freely available public database intended as a resource for research on the immune response to SARS-CoV-2. Samples came from the ongoing ImmuneRACE study (first 160 participants) plus 1,254 subjects from 6 global collaborators. The sample metadata nearly always contained a de-identified subject ID, COVID-19 status, age in years and sex. Where available, HLA class I and class II types were taken from metadata supplied by the sample provider and were not determined by assay-based typing.

General conclusions and limits of the study: Clinical and demographic metadata were provided uncurated, with the amount varying by source and participant.

The immunoSEQ Assay, a bias-controlled multiplex PCR, was used to amplify TCRbeta CDR3 regions from genomic DNA. In the paper's pipeline: Within the assay, amplification of reference gene primers was used to estimate how many nucleated cells each sample contained. Sequence reads were collapsed and filtered to measure the absolute abundance of every unique TCRbeta CDR3 rearrangement. For each sample, productive Simpson clonality was calculated as the square root of Simpson's diversity index across productive rearrangements. The table comes from immuneACCESS by way of TCRdb, which keeps in-frame sequences with V and J called. Part of the clones is missing from these tables; in studies checked, under half for an unresolved V gene and the rest for unknown reasons. The V and J calls and the clone size are those of that table, but D and trimming were determined from the DNA. This sample gives roughly 39,000 clones in total; roughly nine tenths of them show up just once. The ten largest clonotypes hold under 9.5% of the sample.

Counted from cysteine to phenylalanine, this CDR3 has 15 amino acids. Only the CDR3 DNA is retained, 45 bases long and in frame from the first base. The germline V gene specifies SGDLS as CDR1 and YYNGEE as CDR2. Trimming costs V 0 bases and J 9 bases, and their ends lie 13 bases apart. The chain couples TRBV9 to TRBJ1-6; perhaps TRBD1 is the D gene, with 6 bases matching. Sequencing was carried out using peripheral blood. The origin of this receptor is a man aged 30 to 45 with active or convalescent COVID-19. The nucleotide sequence is given as TGTGCCAGCAGCGTAGAGCAGGGGTCCGCTTCACCCCTCCACTTT. This sequence encodes CASSVEQGSASPLHF.